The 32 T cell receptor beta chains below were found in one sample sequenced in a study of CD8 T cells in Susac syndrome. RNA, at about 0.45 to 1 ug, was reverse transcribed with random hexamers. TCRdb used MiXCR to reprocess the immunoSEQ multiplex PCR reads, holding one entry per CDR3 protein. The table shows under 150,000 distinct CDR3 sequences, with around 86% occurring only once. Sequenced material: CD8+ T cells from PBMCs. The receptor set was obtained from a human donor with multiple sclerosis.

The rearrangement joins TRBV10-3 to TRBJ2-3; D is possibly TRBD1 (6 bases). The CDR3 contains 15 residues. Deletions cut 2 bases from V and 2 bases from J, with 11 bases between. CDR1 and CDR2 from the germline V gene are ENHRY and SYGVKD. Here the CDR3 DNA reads TGTGCCATCAGTGAGGGACAGCGGAACACAGATACGCAGTATTTT. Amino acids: CAISEGQRNTDTQYF.

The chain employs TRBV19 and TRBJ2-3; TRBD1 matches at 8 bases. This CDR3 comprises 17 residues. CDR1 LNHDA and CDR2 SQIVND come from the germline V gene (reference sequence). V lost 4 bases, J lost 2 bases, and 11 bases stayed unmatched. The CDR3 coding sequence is TGTGCCAGTAGTAGAACACCCGGGACAGGTTTCACAGATACGCAGTATTTT. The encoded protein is CASSRTPGTGFTDTQYF. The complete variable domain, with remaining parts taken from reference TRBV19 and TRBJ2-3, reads DGGITQSPKYLFRKEGQNVTLSCEQNLNHDAMYWYRQDPGQGLRLIYYSQIVNDFQKGDIAEGYSVSREKKESFPLTVTSAQKNPTAFYLCASSRTPGTGFTDTQYFGPGTRLTVL.

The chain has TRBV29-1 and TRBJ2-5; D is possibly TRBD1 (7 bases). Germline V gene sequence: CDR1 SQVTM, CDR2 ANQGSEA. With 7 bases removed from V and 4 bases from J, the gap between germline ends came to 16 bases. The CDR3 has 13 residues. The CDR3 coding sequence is TGCAGCGGCGGGACAGCCCCCCCAGAGACCCAGTACTTC. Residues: CSGGTAPPETQYF.

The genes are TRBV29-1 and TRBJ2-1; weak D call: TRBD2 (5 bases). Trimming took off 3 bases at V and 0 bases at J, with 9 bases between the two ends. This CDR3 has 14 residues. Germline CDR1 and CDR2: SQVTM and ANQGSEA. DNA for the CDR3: TGCAGCGTTGACGGGGTTTACTCCTACAATGAGCAGTTCTTC. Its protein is CSVDGVYSYNEQFF.

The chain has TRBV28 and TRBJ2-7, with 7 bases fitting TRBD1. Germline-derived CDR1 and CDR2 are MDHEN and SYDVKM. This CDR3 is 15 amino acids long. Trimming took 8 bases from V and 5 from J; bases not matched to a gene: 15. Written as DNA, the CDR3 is TGTGCCAGCGAAGCGACAGGGCGAAACGTGGACGAGCAGTACTTC. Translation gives CASEATGRNVDEQYF.

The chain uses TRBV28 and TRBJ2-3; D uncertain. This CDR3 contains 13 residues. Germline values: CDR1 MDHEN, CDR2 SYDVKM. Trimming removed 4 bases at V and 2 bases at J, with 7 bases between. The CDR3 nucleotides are TGTGCCAGCAGTTACGGGTACACAGATACGCAGTATTTT. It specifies CASSYGYTDTQYF.

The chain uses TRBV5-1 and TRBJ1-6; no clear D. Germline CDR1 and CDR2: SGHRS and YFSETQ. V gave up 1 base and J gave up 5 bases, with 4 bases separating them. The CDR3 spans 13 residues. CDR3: CASSLTNNSPLHF. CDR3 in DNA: TGCGCCAGCAGCTTGACGAATAATTCACCCCTCCACTTT. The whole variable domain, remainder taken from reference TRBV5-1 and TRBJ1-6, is KAGVTQTPRYLIKTRGQQVTLSCSPISGHRSVSWYQQTPGQGLQFLFEYFSETQRNKGNFPGRFSGRQFSNSRSEMNVSTLELGDSALYLCASSLTNNSPLHFGNGTRLTVT.

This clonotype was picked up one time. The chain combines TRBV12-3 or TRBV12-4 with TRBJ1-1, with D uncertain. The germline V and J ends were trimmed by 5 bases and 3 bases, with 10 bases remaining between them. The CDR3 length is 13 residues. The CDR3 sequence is CASSPPRYTEAFF. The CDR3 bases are TGTGCCAGCAGTCCCCCCCGGTACACTGAAGCTTTCTTT.

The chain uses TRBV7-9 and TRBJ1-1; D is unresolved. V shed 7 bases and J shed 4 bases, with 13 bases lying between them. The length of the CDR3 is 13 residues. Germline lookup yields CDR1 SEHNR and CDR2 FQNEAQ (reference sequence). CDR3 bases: TGTGCCAGCACAACCGGAGTGAGCACTGAAGCTTTCTTT. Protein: CASTTGVSTEAFF.

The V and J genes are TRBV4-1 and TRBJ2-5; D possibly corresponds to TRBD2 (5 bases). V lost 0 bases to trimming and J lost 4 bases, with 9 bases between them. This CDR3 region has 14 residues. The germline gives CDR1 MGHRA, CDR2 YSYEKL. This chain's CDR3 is CASSQDRGTETQYF. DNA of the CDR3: TGCGCCAGCAGCCAAGATCGGGGAACAGAGACCCAGTACTTC.

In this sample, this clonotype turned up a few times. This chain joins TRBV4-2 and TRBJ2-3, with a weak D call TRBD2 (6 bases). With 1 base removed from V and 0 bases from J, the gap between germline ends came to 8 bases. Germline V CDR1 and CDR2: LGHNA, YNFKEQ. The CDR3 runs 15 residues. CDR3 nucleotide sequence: TGTGCCAGCAGCCAAGTAGCGGCTAGCACAGATACGCAGTATTTT. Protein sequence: CASSQVAASTDTQYF.

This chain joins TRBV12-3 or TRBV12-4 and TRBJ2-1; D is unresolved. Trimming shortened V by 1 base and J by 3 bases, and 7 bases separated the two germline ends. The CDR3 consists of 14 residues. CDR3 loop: CASSLGADYNEQFF. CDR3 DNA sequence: TGTGCCAGCAGTTTAGGGGCAGACTACAATGAGCAGTTCTTC.

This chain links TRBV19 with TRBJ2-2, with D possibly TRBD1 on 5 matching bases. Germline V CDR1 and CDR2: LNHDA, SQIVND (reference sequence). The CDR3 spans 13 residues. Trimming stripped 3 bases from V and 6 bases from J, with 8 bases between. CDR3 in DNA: TGTGCCAGTAGTATGGGGCAGCCCGGGGAGCTGTTTTTT. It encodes CASSMGQPGELFF.

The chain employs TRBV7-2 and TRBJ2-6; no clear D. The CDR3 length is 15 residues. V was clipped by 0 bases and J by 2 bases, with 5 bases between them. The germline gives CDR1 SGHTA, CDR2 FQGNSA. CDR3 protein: CASSLARTGANVLTF. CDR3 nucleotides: TGTGCCAGCAGCTTAGCTAGGACTGGGGCCAACGTCCTGACTTTC.

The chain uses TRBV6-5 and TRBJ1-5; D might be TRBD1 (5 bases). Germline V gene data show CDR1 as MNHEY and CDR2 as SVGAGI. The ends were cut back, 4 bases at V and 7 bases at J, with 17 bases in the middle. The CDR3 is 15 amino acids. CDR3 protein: CASSSLGAHGQPQHF. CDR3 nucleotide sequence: TGTGCCAGCAGTTCCCTCGGGGCTCACGGGCAGCCCCAGCATTTT.

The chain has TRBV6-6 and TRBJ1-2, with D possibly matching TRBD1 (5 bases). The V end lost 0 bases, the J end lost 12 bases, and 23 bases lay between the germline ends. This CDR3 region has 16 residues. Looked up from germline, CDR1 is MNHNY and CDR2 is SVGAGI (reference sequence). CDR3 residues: CASSYSYRDGPHNHTF. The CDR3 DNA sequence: TGTGCCAGCAGTTACTCGTACCGGGACGGCCCACATAATCACACCTTC.

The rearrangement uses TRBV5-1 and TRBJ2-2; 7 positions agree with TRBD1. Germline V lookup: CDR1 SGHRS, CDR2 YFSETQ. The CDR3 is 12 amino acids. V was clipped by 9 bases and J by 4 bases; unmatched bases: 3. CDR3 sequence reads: CANTGATGELFF. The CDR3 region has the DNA TGCGCCAACACAGGGGCCACCGGGGAGCTGTTTTTT. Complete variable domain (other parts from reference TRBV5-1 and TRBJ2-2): KAGVTQTPRYLIKTRGQQVTLSCSPISGHRSVSWYQQTPGQGLQFLFEYFSETQRNKGNFPGRFSGRQFSNSRSEMNVSTLELGDSALYLCANTGATGELFFGEGSRLTVL.

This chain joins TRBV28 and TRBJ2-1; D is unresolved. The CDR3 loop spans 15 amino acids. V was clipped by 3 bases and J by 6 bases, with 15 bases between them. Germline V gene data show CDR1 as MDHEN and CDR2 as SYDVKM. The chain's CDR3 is CASSLRLDVGNEQFF. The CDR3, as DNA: TGTGCCAGCAGTTTGAGGCTAGACGTTGGCAATGAGCAGTTCTTC.

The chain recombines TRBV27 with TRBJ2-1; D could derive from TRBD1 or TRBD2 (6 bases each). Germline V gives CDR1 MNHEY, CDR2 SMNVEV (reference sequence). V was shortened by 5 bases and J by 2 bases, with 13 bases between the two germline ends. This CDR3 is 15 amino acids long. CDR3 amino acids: CASSTPGATYNEQFF. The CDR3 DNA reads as TGTGCCAGCAGTACCCCGGGGGCCACCTACAATGAGCAGTTCTTC.

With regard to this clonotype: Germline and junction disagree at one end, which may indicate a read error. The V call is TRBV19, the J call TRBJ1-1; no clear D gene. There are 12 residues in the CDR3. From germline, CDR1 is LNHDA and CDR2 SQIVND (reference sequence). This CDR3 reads CASRIGTKEAFF. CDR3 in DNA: TGTGCCAGTAGAATAGGTACTAAGGAAGCTTTCTTT.

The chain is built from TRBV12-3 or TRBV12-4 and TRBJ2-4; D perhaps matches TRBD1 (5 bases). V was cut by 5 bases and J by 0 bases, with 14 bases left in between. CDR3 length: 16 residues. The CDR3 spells CASSLDSPIAKNIQYF. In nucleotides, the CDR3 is TGTGCCAGCAGTCTCGACAGTCCCATAGCCAAAAACATTCAGTACTTC.

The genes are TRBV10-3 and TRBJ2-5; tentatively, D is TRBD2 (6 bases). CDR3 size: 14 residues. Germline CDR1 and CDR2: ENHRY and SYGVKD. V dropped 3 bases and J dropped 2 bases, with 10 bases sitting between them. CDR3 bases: TGTGCCATCAGTGACCCGGGAGCACAAGAGACCCAGTACTTC. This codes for CAISDPGAQETQYF.

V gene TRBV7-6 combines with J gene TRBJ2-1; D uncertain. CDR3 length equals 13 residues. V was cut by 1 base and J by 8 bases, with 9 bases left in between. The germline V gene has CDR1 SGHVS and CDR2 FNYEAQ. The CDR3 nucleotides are TGTGCCAGCAGCTTAGGGCAGACGTATGAGCAGTTCTTC. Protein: CASSLGQTYEQFF.

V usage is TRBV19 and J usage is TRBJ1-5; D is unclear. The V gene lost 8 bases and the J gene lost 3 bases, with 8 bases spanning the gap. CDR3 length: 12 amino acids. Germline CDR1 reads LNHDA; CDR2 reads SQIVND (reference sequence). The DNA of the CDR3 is TGTGCCAGTGGGTTCCACAATCAGCCCCAGCATTTT. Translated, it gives CASGFHNQPQHF. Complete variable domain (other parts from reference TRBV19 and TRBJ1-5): DGGITQSPKYLFRKEGQNVTLSCEQNLNHDAMYWYRQDPGQGLRLIYYSQIVNDFQKGDIAEGYSVSREKKESFPLTVTSAQKNPTAFYLCASGFHNQPQHFGDGTRLSIL.

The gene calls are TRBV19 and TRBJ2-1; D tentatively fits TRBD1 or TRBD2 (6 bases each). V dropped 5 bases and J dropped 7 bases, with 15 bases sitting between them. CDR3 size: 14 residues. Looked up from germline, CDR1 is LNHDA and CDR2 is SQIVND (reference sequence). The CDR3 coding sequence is TGTGCCAGTAGTCTCGGGGGCAGGGGAAATGAGCAGTTCTTC. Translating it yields CASSLGGRGNEQFF.

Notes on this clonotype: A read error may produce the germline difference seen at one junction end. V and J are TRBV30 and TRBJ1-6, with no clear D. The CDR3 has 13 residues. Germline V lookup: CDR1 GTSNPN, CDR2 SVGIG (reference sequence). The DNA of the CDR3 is TGTGCCTGGAGTGTACTGGGCAATTCACCCCCCCACTTT. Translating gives CAWSVLGNSPPHF.

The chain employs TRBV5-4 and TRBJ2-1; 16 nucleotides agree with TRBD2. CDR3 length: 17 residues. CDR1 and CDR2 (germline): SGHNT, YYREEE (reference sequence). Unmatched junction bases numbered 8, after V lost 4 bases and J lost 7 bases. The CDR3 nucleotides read TGTGCCAGCAGCACGGGACTAGCGGGGGGGCCAGGAAATGAGCAGTTCTTC. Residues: CASSTGLAGGPGNEQFF.

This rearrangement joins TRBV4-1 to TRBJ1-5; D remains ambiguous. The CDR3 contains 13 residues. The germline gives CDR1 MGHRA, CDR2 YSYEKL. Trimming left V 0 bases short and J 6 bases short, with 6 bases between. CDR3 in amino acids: CASSQDGFQPQHF. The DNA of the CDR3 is TGCGCCAGCAGCCAAGATGGTTTTCAGCCCCAGCATTTT.

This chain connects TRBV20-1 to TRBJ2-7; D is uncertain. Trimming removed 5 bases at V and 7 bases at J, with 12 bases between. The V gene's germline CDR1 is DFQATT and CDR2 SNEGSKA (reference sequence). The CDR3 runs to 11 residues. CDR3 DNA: TGCAGTGCTCCAAGGACGGGTGAGCAGTACTTC. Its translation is CSAPRTGEQYF.

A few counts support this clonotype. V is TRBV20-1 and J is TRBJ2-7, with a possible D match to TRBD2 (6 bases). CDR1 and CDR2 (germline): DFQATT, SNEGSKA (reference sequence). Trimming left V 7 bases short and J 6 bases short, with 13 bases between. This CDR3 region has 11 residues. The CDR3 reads CSGAGDFEQYF. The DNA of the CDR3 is TGCAGTGGGGCTGGGGACTTCGAGCAGTACTTC.

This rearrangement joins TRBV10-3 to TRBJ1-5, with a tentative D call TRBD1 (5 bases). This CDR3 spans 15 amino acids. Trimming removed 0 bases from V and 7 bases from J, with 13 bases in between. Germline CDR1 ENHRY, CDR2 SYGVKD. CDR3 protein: CAISESVGGGQPQHF. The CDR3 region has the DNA TGTGCCATCAGTGAGTCGGTGGGGGGAGGACAGCCCCAGCATTTT.

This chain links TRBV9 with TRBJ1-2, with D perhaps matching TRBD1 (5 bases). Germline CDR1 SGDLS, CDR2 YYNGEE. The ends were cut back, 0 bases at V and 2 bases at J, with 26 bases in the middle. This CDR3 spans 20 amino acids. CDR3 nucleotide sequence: TGTGCCAGCAGCGTAGGTAGAGATCGACATTGGGACGACTCGAACTATGGCTACACCTTC. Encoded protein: CASSVGRDRHWDDSNYGYTF.